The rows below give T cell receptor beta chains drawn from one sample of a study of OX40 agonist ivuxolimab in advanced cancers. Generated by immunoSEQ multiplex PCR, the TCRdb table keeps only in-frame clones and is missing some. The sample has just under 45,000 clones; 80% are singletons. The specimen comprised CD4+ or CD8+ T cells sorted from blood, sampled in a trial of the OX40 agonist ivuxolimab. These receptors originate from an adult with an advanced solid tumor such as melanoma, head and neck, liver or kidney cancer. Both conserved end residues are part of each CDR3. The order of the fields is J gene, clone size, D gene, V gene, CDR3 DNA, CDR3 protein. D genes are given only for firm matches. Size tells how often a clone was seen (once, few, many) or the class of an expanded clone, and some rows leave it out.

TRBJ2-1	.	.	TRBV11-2	TGTGCCAGCAGCCCAGGGCTGCCAGGGGAGCAGTTCTTC	CASSPGLPGEQFF
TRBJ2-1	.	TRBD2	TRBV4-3	TGCGCCAGCAGCCAACCTGGGACTAGCGGGAGCGTAGGCGGGGAGCAGTTCTTC	CASSQPGTSGSVGGEQFF
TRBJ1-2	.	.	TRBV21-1	TGTGCCAGCAGCAAAAGGGACAGGTGCATGTACACCTTC	CASSKRDRCMYTF
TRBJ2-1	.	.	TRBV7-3	TGTGCCAGCAGCTTAGGGGGGTTCTCGATCAATGAGCAGTTCTTC	CASSLGGFSINEQFF
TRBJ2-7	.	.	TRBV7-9	TGTGCCAGCAGCTTATTGGGACACAGCTCCTACGAGCAGTACTTC	CASSLLGHSSYEQYF
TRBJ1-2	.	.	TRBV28	TGTGCCAGCAGAAAGGAGACAACTAACTATGGCTACACCTTC	CASRKETTNYGYTF
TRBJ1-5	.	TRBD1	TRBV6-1	TGTGCCAGCAGTGCCCCAGGGGGGGGTGGTGGCCAGCCCCAGCATTTT	CASSAPGGGGGQPQHF
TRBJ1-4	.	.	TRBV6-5	TGTGCCAGCAGTTACTCTGGGTTTAATGAAAAACTGTTTTTT	CASSYSGFNEKLFF
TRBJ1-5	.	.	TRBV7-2	TGTGCCAGCAGCTTAGGCAGGGTTAGCAATCAGCCCCAGCATTTT	CASSLGRVSNQPQHF
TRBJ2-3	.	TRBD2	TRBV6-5	TGTGCCAGCAGTCAGCGGGGAGATACGCAGTATTTT	CASSQRGDTQYF
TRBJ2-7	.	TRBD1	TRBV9	TGTGCCAGCAGCAAGGGACAGTTAGCCTACGAGCAGTACTTC	CASSKGQLAYEQYF
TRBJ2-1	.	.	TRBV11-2	TGTGCCAGCAGATCGGGACTTTGGGTGGGGGAGCAGTTCTTC	CASRSGLWVGEQFF
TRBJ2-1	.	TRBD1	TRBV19	TGTGCCTGTGGGACAGGCGGCAATGAGCAGTTCTTC	CACGTGGNEQFF
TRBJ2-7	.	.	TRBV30	TGTGCCTGGAGTGAAGGGGGGTACGAGCAGTACTTC	CAWSEGGYEQYF
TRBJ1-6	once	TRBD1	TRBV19	TGTGCCAGTAGGGCCGGGACAGATAATTCACCCCTCCACTTT	CASRAGTDNSPLHF
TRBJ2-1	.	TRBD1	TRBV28	TGTGCCAGTACAGGGGGCTATTCCAATGAGCAGTTCTTC	CASTGGYSNEQFF
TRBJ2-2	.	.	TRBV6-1	TGTGCCAGCATGGTGGAAGGGAACACCGGGGAGCTGTTTTTT	CASMVEGNTGELFF
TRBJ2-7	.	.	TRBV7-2	TGTGCCAGCAGCTTCCAATCCTACGAGCAGTACTTC	CASSFQSYEQYF
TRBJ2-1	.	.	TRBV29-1	TGCATCTATCGGCCAGGGGAGGACAATGAGCAGTTCTTC	CIYRPGEDNEQFF
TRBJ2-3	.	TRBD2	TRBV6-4	TGTGCCAGCAGTATTAGCGGGCTGAGCACAGATACGCAGTATTTT	CASSISGLSTDTQYF
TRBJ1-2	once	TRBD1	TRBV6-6	TGTGCCAGCAGTTACGACAGGGTTTGGGGCTACACCTTC	CASSYDRVWGYTF
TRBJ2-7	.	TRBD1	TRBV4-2	TGTGCCAGCAGCTTTCGACAGGACAGGGACGAGCAGTACTTC	CASSFRQDRDEQYF
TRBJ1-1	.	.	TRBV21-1	TGTGCCAGCAGCATTGACAGGTCAGGGGACACTGAAGCTTTCTTT	CASSIDRSGDTEAFF
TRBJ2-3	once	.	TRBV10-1	TGCGCCAGCAGCCCTTCTACCTCTAGCACAGATACGCAGTATTTT	CASSPSTSSTDTQYF
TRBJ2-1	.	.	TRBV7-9	TGTGCCAGCAGCTTATCAGAGGGATACAATGAGCAGTTCTTC	CASSLSEGYNEQFF
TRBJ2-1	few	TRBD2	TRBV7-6	TGTGCCAGCAGCCGACTAGCGGGAACTATCAATGAGCAGTTCTTC	CASSRLAGTINEQFF